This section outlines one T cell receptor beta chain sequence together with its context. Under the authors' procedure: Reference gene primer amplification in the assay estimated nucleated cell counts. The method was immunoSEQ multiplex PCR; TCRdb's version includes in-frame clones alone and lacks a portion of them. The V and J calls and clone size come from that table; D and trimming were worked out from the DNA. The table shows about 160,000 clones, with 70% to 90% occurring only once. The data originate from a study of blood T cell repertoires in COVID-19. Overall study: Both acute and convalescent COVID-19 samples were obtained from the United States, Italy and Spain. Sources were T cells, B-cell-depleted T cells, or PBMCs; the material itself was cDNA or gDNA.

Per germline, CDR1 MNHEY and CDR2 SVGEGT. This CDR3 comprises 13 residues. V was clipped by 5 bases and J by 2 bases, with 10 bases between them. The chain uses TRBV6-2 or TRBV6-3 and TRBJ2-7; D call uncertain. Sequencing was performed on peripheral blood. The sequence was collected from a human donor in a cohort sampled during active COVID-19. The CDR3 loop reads CASSPGRAYEQYF. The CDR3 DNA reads TGTGCCAGCAGTCCCGGTCGAGCCTACGAGCAGTACTTC.